This T cell receptor beta chain was identified during a study of blood T cell repertoires in COVID-19. The table came from immunoSEQ multiplex PCR; TCRdb's copy has only in-frame clones and leaves some out. The sample yields about 340,000 clones, around 86% seen once. The V gene's germline CDR1 is SGHRS and CDR2 YFSETQ. There are 16 residues in the CDR3. V was shortened by 2 bases and J by 0 bases, with 13 bases between the two germline ends. The origin of this receptor is a woman in her 40s with acute COVID-19. This sequence joins TRBV5-1 and TRBJ2-3; tentative D call: TRBD1 (5 bases). The sequencing sample was made of PBMCs or T cells enriched from blood (not recorded which). This CDR3 is CASSLIGVPSTDTQYF. DNA for the CDR3: TGCGCCAGCAGCTTAATAGGGGTACCTAGCACAGATACGCAGTATTTT.